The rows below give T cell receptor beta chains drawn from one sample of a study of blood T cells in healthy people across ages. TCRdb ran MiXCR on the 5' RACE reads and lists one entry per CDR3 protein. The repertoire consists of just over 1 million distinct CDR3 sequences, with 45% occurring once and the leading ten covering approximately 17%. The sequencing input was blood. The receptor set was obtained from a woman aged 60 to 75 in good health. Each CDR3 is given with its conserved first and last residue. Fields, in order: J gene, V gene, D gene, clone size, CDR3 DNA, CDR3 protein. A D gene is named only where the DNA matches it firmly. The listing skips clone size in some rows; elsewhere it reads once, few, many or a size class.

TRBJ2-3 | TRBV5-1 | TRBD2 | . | TGCGCCAGCAGCATAGGACTAGCGGGTAGCACAGATACGCAGTATTTT | CASSIGLAGSTDTQYF
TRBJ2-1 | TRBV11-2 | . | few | TGTGCCAGCAGCTTACGGTGGGCGGGAAAGTACAATGAGCAGTTCTTC | CASSLRWAGKYNEQFF
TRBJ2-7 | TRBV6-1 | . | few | TGTGCCAGCAGTCCTACAGGGTGGGTCTACGAGCAGTACTTC | CASSPTGWVYEQYF
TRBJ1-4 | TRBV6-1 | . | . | TGTGCCAGCAGAAGTGGGGCTGTAAAACTGTTTTTT | CASRSGAVKLFF
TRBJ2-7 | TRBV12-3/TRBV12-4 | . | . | TGTGCCAGCAGTTTTTCGCGGGGGCGTGAGCAGTACTTC | CASSFSRGREQYF
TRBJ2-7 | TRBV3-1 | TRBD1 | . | TGTGCCAGCAGCCACCGGGACAGGGTCGGAGCCTACGAGCAGTACTTC | CASSHRDRVGAYEQYF
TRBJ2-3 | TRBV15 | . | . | TGTGCCACCAGCAGATTAACAGATACGCAGTATTTT | CATSRLTDTQYF
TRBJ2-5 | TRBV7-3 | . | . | TGTGCCAGCAGCTCCTTGAGCGGTCCCCTAAGAGAGACCCAGTACTTC | CASSSLSGPLRETQYF
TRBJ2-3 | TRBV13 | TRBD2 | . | TGTGCCAGCAGCTTCATGACTAGCGGGTTAGCAGATACGCAGTATTTT | CASSFMTSGLADTQYF
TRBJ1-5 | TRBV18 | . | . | TGTGCCAGCCTCGGTTATAGCAATCAGCCCCAGCATTTT | CASLGYSNQPQHF
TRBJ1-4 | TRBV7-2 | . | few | TGTGCCAGCAGCTTAGCGAGACAAGAACAACTGTTTTTT | CASSLARQEQLFF
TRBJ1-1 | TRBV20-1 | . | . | TGCAGTGCTAGAGATAATGGGCGTATGAACACTGAAGCTTTCTTT | CSARDNGRMNTEAFF
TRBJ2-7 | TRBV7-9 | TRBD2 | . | TGTGCCAGCAGCCCACGTGCGACTAGCTTTGCCGAGCAGTACTTC | CASSPRATSFAEQYF
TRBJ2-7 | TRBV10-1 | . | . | TGCGCCAGCAGCCCCGGGACAAAGGACGAGCAGTACTTC | CASSPGTKDEQYF
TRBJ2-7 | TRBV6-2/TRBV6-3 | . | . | TGTGCCAGCAGTTACTCGGGGACTGCCACTACCTACGAGCAGTACTTC | CASSYSGTATTYEQYF
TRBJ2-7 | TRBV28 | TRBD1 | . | TGTGCCAGCACCGCTCCAGGGGGCGTCCCCTCCTACGAGCAGTACTTC | CASTAPGGVPSYEQYF